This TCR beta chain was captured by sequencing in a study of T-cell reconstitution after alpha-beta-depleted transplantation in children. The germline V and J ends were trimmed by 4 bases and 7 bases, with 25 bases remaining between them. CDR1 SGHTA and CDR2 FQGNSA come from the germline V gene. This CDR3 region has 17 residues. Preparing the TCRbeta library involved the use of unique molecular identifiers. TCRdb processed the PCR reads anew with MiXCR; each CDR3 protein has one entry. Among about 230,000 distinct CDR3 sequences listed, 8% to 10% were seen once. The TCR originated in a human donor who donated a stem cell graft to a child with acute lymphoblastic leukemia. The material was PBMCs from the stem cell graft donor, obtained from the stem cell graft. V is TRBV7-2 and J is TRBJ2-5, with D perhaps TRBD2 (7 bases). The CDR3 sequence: CASSSRGRGGGPGTQYF. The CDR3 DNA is TGTGCCAGCAGCTCCCGGGGGAGGGGGGGGGGCCCTGGGACCCAGTACTTC.